The 15 T cell receptor beta chains below were found in one sample sequenced in a study of T cell responses to AZD1222 COVID-19 vaccine. Here immunoSEQ multiplex PCR was the method, and the copy in TCRdb shows in-frame clones only, minus some. The data hold 130,000 or so clones, with 90% to 95% observed a single time. The input for sequencing was peripheral blood, taken on day 0 of AZD1222 vaccination. These receptors were taken from an adult in good health.

This clone was seen a single time. The CDR3 here is CASSLASGREQFF. The DNA for the CDR3 is TGTGCCAGCAGTTTGGCTAGCGGGAGGGAGCAGTTCTTC. J is TRBJ2-1 and V is TRBV12-3 or TRBV12-4, with 11 bases fitting TRBD2. Germline trimming cut 3 bases from V and 10 bases from J; bases unmatched to any gene: 2. The CDR3 loop spans 13 amino acids.

This chain links TRBV29-1 with TRBJ2-1, with TRBD1 matching over 9 bases. Germline V CDR1 and CDR2: SQVTM, ANQGSEA. The J segment lost 5 bases and the V segment lost 8 bases, leaving 7 bases of the junction unmatched. The CDR3 spans 13 residues. Here the CDR3 DNA reads TGCAGCATGACCGGGACAGGGAACAATGAGCAGTTCTTC. Translated, it gives CSMTGTGNNEQFF.

The chain combines TRBV28 with TRBJ1-5; unclear D gene. Trimming cost V 4 bases and J 11 bases, with 21 bases left between them. The CDR3 consists of 15 residues. Germline V lookup: CDR1 MDHEN, CDR2 SYDVKM. The CDR3 protein is CASSSLGSTDETQHF. CDR3 coding DNA: TGTGCCAGCAGTTCCCTGGGATCCACGGACGAGACCCAGCATTTT.

This chain links TRBV12-5 with TRBJ1-2; D unclear. The germline V gene has CDR1 LGHNT and CDR2 FRNRAP. V gave up 2 bases and J gave up 5 bases, with 6 bases separating them. The CDR3 loop spans 12 amino acids. As DNA, the CDR3 is TGTGCTAGTGGTTTGCTGGTATATGGCTACACCTTC. Residues: CASGLLVYGYTF.

This rearrangement joins TRBV7-8 to TRBJ2-5; no firm D call. The length of the CDR3 is 15 residues. V shed 5 bases and J shed 3 bases, with 16 bases lying between them. Germline loops: CDR1 SGHVS, CDR2 FQNEAQ. The DNA of the CDR3 is TGTGCCAGCAGCCCGAGATTGTCGACGGAAGAGACCCAGTACTTC. Translating gives CASSPRLSTEETQYF.

This sequence joins TRBV7-8 and TRBJ2-5; 10 bases agree with TRBD2. Germline V CDR1 and CDR2: SGHVS, FQNEAQ. The CDR3 totals 16 residues. Trimming cost V 2 bases and J 1 base; bases outside gene matches: 4. CDR3 nucleotide sequence: TGTGCCAGCAGCTTAAGGCAGCGGGGGGGCCAAGAGACCCAGTACTTC. As protein: CASSLRQRGGQETQYF. Complete variable domain (other parts from reference TRBV7-8 and TRBJ2-5): GAGVSQSPRYKVAKRGQDVALRCDPISGHVSLFWYQQALGQGPEFLTYFQNEAQLDKSGLPSDRFFAERPEGSVSTLKIQRTQQEDSAVYLCASSLRQRGGQETQYFGPGTRLLVL.

The chain combines TRBV4-3 with TRBJ2-1, with 16 bases fitting TRBD2. This CDR3 is built from 17 residues. Unmatched junction bases numbered 5, after V lost 4 bases and J lost 5 bases. The germline gives CDR1 LGHNA, CDR2 YSLEER. Here the CDR3 reads CASSPGTSGGGNNEQFF. CDR3 DNA: TGCGCCAGCAGCCCCGGGACTAGCGGGGGGGGCAACAATGAGCAGTTCTTC.

The V call is TRBV19, the J call TRBJ2-1, with D possibly TRBD2 on 6 matching bases. The CDR3 runs 13 residues. With 10 bases removed from V and 6 bases from J, the gap between germline ends came to 16 bases. Germline V gene sequence: CDR1 LNHDA, CDR2 SQIVND (reference sequence). This CDR3 is CATAYSAGNEQFF. The DNA for the CDR3 is TGTGCCACCGCTTACTCAGCGGGCAATGAGCAGTTCTTC.

The chain links TRBV30 to TRBJ2-2; tentatively, D is TRBD2 (5 bases). The germline V and J ends were trimmed by 2 bases and 1 base, with 5 bases remaining between them. Germline-derived CDR1 and CDR2 are GTSNPN and SVGIG (reference sequence). This CDR3 contains 13 residues. The CDR3 nucleotides are TGTGCCTGGAGTAGCGGGAACACCGGGGAGCTGTTTTTT. Residues: CAWSSGNTGELFF.

The chain links TRBV30 to TRBJ1-1, with D possibly matching TRBD1 (6 bases). The CDR3 consists of 13 residues. Looked up from germline, CDR1 is GTSNPN and CDR2 is SVGIG (reference sequence). Trimming stripped 4 bases from V and 2 bases from J, with 11 bases between. The CDR3 DNA reads as TGTGCCTGGAACACAGGGTTTAACACTGAAGCTTTCTTT. Translated, it gives CAWNTGFNTEAFF.

V usage is TRBV6-2 or TRBV6-3 and J usage is TRBJ2-1; D is possibly TRBD2 (6 bases). Germline V gene lookup returns CDR1 MNHEY and CDR2 SVGEGT. The CDR3 consists of 15 residues. Deletions cut 6 bases from V and 6 bases from J, with 18 bases between. The CDR3 bases are TGTGCCAGCAGCCCCAGCCGCGGGATAGGCAATGAGCAGTTCTTC. As protein: CASSPSRGIGNEQFF.

This chain uses TRBV19 with TRBJ1-1; 7 nucleotides match TRBD1. CDR3 size: 13 residues. After removal of 5 bases from V and 8 bases from J, the junction contained 8 bases not matched to a gene. Looked up from germline, CDR1 is LNHDA and CDR2 is SQIVND (reference sequence). CDR3 nucleotides: TGTGCCAGTAGTGCGAGAGGGGGCGGGGAAGCTTTCTTT. Amino acid sequence: CASSARGGGEAFF. Based on the CDR3 plus reference TRBV19 and TRBJ1-1, the full variable domain is DGGITQSPKYLFRKEGQNVTLSCEQNLNHDAMYWYRQDPGQGLRLIYYSQIVNDFQKGDIAEGYSVSREKKESFPLTVTSAQKNPTAFYLCASSARGGGEAFFGQGTRLTVV.

The gene calls are TRBV18 and TRBJ1-2, with D perhaps TRBD1 (6 bases). In germline, CDR1 is KGHSH, CDR2 LQKENI. The V end lost 6 bases, the J end lost 5 bases, and 19 bases lay between the germline ends. CDR3 length equals 15 residues. The CDR3 here is CASSPREGGLYGYTF. CDR3 nucleotides: TGTGCCAGCTCCCCTCGGGAGGGGGGTTTGTATGGCTACACCTTC.

The chain recombines TRBV10-3 with TRBJ1-4, with 11 bases matching TRBD1. J lost 5 bases, V lost 6 bases, and 2 bases had no gene match. The length of the CDR3 is 14 residues. Germline V gene data show CDR1 as ENHRY and CDR2 as SYGVKD. The CDR3 DNA reads as TGTGCCATCAGGGACAGGGGGCAAAATGAAAAACTGTTTTTT. Protein product: CAIRDRGQNEKLFF.

This clone turned up a few times. The chain links TRBV30 to TRBJ1-1; TRBD1 matches at 9 bases. CDR1 GTSNPN and CDR2 SVGIG come from the germline V gene (reference sequence). With 8 bases clipped from V and 0 bases from J, the junction kept 4 bases outside the gene matches. The CDR3 length is 13 residues. The DNA of the CDR3 is TGTGCCGGGGACAGGGACATGAACACTGAAGCTTTCTTT. This encodes CAGDRDMNTEAFF.